The 26 T cell receptor beta chains in this list originate from one sample, sequenced in a study of Tregs in tolerant kidney transplant recipients. The method was immunoSEQ multiplex PCR; TCRdb's version includes in-frame clones alone and lacks a portion of them. The sample holds roughly 69,000 clones, around 90% seen once. The sample in question was CD4+ T cells from blood, obtained before the transplant. The source of these receptors is a human donor who received a combined kidney and bone marrow transplant.

This chain uses TRBV19 with TRBJ1-5; D may be TRBD1 (5 bases). The CDR3 runs 13 residues. V was clipped by 5 bases and J by 7 bases, with 12 bases between them. CDR1 is LNHDA and CDR2 is SQIVND in the germline V gene (reference sequence). The CDR3 reads CASSPGLQQPQHF. The CDR3 DNA sequence: TGTGCCAGTAGTCCAGGGCTACAGCAGCCCCAGCATTTT.

The chain carries TRBV6-5 and TRBJ1-5; D perhaps matches TRBD1 (6 bases). The CDR3 is 13 amino acids. Per germline, CDR1 MNHEY and CDR2 SVGAGI. Trimming cost V 5 bases and J 5 bases, with 10 bases left between them. The CDR3: CASSNRVHQPQHF. The CDR3 DNA reads TGTGCCAGCAGTAACAGGGTCCATCAGCCCCAGCATTTT.

V gene TRBV28 combines with J gene TRBJ1-5; D unresolved. This CDR3 is 16 amino acids long. V shed 3 bases and J shed 0 bases, with 12 bases lying between them. Germline V lookup: CDR1 MDHEN, CDR2 SYDVKM. The CDR3 bases are TGTGCCAGCAGTTTTCTACAGACCTATAGCAATCAGCCCCAGCATTTT. Residues: CASSFLQTYSNQPQHF.

The chain recombines TRBV13 with TRBJ2-7; TRBD2 aligns across 10 bases. This CDR3 has 15 residues. The V segment lost 0 bases and the J segment 3 bases; nucleotides outside the gene matches: 2. CDR1 and CDR2 from the germline V gene are PRHDT and FYEKMQ (reference sequence). CDR3 bases: TGTGCCAGCAGCTTAGGCCGGACTAGCGGCTACGAGCAGTACTTC. Its protein product is CASSLGRTSGYEQYF.

CDR3 sequence (DNA): TGTGCCAGCAGCTCTCCGGGAGTCGGGAATGAGCAGTTCTTC. This codes for CASSSPGVGNEQFF. V and J are TRBV7-8 and TRBJ2-1; D is possibly TRBD2 (6 bases). The CDR3 has 14 amino acids. Germline assignment: CDR1 SGHVS and CDR2 FQNEAQ. With 4 bases removed from V and 7 bases from J, the gap between germline ends came to 14 bases.

V and J are TRBV19 and TRBJ1-4; D is undetermined. This CDR3 contains 14 residues. Per germline, CDR1 LNHDA and CDR2 SQIVND (reference sequence). Trimming cost V 10 bases and J 4 bases, with 16 bases left between them. The CDR3 DNA follows: TGTGCCACCAGGAGGGCATGGGATAATGAAAAACTGTTTTTT. Encoded protein: CATRRAWDNEKLFF.

This chain uses TRBV29-1 with TRBJ2-7; D remains unclear. This CDR3 is built from 12 residues. Germline V CDR1 and CDR2: SQVTM, ANQGSEA. Deletions cut 3 bases from V and 0 bases from J, with 6 bases between. Here the CDR3 DNA reads TGCAGCGTTGAGGTCAGCTCCTACGAGCAGTACTTC. Amino acids: CSVEVSSYEQYF.

V gene TRBV7-9 combines with J gene TRBJ2-2; 9 bases line up with TRBD1. The CDR3 length is 18 residues. V lost 5 bases and J lost 4; bases outside the gene matches: 14. Looked up from germline, CDR1 is SEHNR and CDR2 is FQNEAQ (reference sequence). Here the CDR3 DNA reads TGTGCCAGCAGCCACCCCGGGACAGGGATGTGGTCCACCGGGGAGCTGTTTTTT. Amino acids: CASSHPGTGMWSTGELFF.

The J gene is TRBJ2-3, the V gene TRBV11-1; 7 bases match TRBD2. The trim removed 3 bases at V and 4 bases at J, leaving 4 bases unmatched. The CDR3 consists of 14 residues. Looked up from germline, CDR1 is SGHAT and CDR2 is FQDESV (reference sequence). DNA of the CDR3: TGTGCCAGCAGCTTCGGAGCGGGATCAGATACGCAGTATTTT. Its translation is CASSFGAGSDTQYF.

The CDR3 nucleotides read TGTGCCAGCAGTGACGGACAGGGGGTCCCAACTAATGAAAAACTGTTTTTT. Its translation: CASSDGQGVPTNEKLFF. The V gene is TRBV6-1, the J gene TRBJ1-4; 10 positions agree with TRBD1. V dropped 3 bases and J dropped 0; count of bases not matched to a gene: 4. The CDR3 spans 17 residues. CDR1 is MNHNS and CDR2 is SASEGT in the germline V gene.

This clone has just a few counts. CDR3 amino acids: CASRLAVLTDTQYF. The DNA for the CDR3 is TGTGCCAGCCGTCTAGCGGTTCTAACAGATACGCAGTATTTT. This sequence joins TRBV6-7 and TRBJ2-3, with 7 bases fitting TRBD2. TRBV6-7 is noted as an ORF with a role that remains uncertain. CDR3 length equals 14 residues. J gave up 3 bases and V 8 bases, and 8 bases lay outside the gene matches.

The chain uses TRBV5-1 and TRBJ2-7; TRBD2 might be the D (5 bases). This CDR3 is 13 amino acids long. Germline CDR1 and CDR2: SGHRS and YFSETQ. V dropped 1 base and J dropped 6 bases, with 11 bases sitting between them. CDR3 protein: CASSLWGVSEQYF. The CDR3 nucleotides read TGCGCCAGCAGCTTGTGGGGAGTGTCCGAGCAGTACTTC.

The chain has TRBV21-1 and TRBJ2-7; no check of the table's D call, TRBD1, against the DNA was made. TRBV21-1 is a pseudogene. The CDR3 runs 13 residues. This chain's CDR3 is CASSPAAGYEQYF. CDR3 bases: TGTGCCAGCAGTCCCGCGGCAGGGTACGAGCAGTACTTC.

This rearrangement joins TRBV5-6 to TRBJ2-7; TRBD2 is a possible D gene (5 bases). Trimming took 1 base from V and 2 from J, leaving 13 bases between them. The V gene's germline CDR1 is SGHDT and CDR2 YYEEEE. This CDR3 comprises 15 residues. CDR3 in DNA: TGTGCCAGCAGCTTGAGGTCGAGCGGTCCCTACGAGCAGTACTTC. This encodes CASSLRSSGPYEQYF.

This rearrangement joins TRBV28 to TRBJ1-2; TRBD1 is a possible D gene (6 bases). The germline V and J ends were trimmed by 4 bases and 8 bases, with 11 bases remaining between them. The germline V gene encodes CDR1 MDHEN and CDR2 SYDVKM. CDR3 length: 12 amino acids. CDR3 DNA sequence: TGTGCCAGCAGTTGGACAGCTGCGGGCTACACCTTC. Translating gives CASSWTAAGYTF.

This clone has just one count. The genes are TRBV14 and TRBJ2-5, with TRBD1 identical over 7 bases. V was pared by 1 base and J by 3 bases, with 2 bases of the junction left unmatched. In germline, CDR1 is SGHDN, CDR2 FVKESK. This CDR3 is built from 14 residues. For the CDR3, the DNA is TGTGCCAGCAGCCAAGTAGGGACAGAAGAGACCCAGTACTTC. Amino acids: CASSQVGTEETQYF.

The chain has TRBV19 and TRBJ2-5, with D possibly matching TRBD2 (5 bases). The germline V gene encodes CDR1 LNHDA and CDR2 SQIVND (reference sequence). V was pared by 6 bases and J by 5 bases, with 10 bases between. CDR3 length equals 12 residues. CDR3 sequence (DNA): TGTGCCAGTAGCGGGGATCGGGAGACCCAGTACTTC. It yields the protein CASSGDRETQYF.

CDR3: CASRKTRLANYGYTF. CDR3 nucleotides: TGTGCCAGTAGGAAGACTCGCTTGGCTAACTATGGCTACACCTTC. The chain is built from TRBV19 and TRBJ1-2, with no clear D. The CDR3 is 15 amino acids. CDR1 LNHDA and CDR2 SQIVND come from the germline V gene (reference sequence). Trimming cost V 6 bases and J 0 bases, with 14 bases left between them.

The J gene is TRBJ2-2, the V gene TRBV5-1; TRBD2 might be the D (6 bases). CDR1 and CDR2 from the germline V gene are SGHRS and YFSETQ. V was cut by 7 bases and J by 2 bases, with 12 bases left in between. There are 14 residues in the CDR3. In DNA, the CDR3 is TGCGCCAGCGGGACTGGGGCAAACACCGGGGAGCTGTTTTTT. This codes for CASGTGANTGELFF.

The chain has TRBV7-3 and TRBJ2-3; 10 nucleotides line up with TRBD2. CDR3 length: 16 residues. J gave up 4 bases and V 5 bases, and 9 bases lay outside the gene matches. CDR1 SGHTA and CDR2 FQGTGA come from the germline V gene. CDR3 bases: TGTGCCAGCAGCACCCCAGCGGGAGGGAACCCAGATACGCAGTATTTT. As protein: CASSTPAGGNPDTQYF.

The CDR3 DNA sequence: TGTGCCAGCAGTCAGACCGCAGGTGGCCAGTACTTC. It translates to CASSQTAGGQYF. The chain has TRBV28 and TRBJ2-5; D ambiguous. This CDR3 is built from 12 residues. Germline lookup yields CDR1 MDHEN and CDR2 SYDVKM. Trimming stripped 5 bases from V and 10 bases from J, with 14 bases between.

The chain links TRBV29-1 to TRBJ1-1, with 9 nucleotides matching TRBD1. The length of the CDR3 is 14 residues. Germline V gene sequence: CDR1 SQVTM, CDR2 ANQGSEA. V shed 6 bases, J shed 5 bases, and the junction held 10 bases outside the gene matches. The CDR3 loop is CSVCRQGGGTEAFF. CDR3 sequence (DNA): TGCAGCGTGTGCCGACAGGGGGGTGGGACTGAAGCTTTCTTT.

V and J are TRBV21-1 and TRBJ2-7; the D call in the table, TRBD2, was not verified against the DNA. TRBV21-1 is a pseudogene segment. The CDR3 consists of 17 residues. In DNA form, the CDR3 reads TGTGCCAGCAGCTCAAGAGCTGCGGGACTTAGCTCCTACGAGCAGTACTTC. Translation: CASSSRAAGLSSYEQYF.

This chain connects TRBV5-1 to TRBJ1-1; 7 positions match TRBD1. Looked up from germline, CDR1 is SGHRS and CDR2 is YFSETQ. This CDR3 contains 14 residues. The V and J ends lost 2 bases and 3 bases, in that order; junction bases with no gene match: 4. For the CDR3, the DNA is TGCGCCAGCAGCTTCAGCCAGGGGGACACTGAAGCTTTCTTT. As protein: CASSFSQGDTEAFF.

This clone came up a few times. The CDR3 DNA follows: TGTGCCAGCAGCGTAGTCCCGGACAGGGGGCTCGATGGCTACACCTTC. This translates into CASSVVPDRGLDGYTF. The chain carries TRBV9 and TRBJ1-2; TRBD1 aligns across 11 bases. The CDR3 extends over 16 amino acids. Germline loops: CDR1 SGDLS, CDR2 YYNGEE. After removal of 0 bases from V and 6 bases from J, the junction contained 7 bases not matched to a gene.

The rearrangement uses TRBV2 and TRBJ1-2; D may be TRBD1 (6 bases). V dropped 1 base and J dropped 4 bases, with 10 bases sitting between them. Germline V gene data show CDR1 as SNHLY and CDR2 as FYNNEI. The CDR3 is made up of 14 amino acids. The CDR3: CASSEGGGLYGYTF. In DNA, the CDR3 is TGTGCCAGCAGTGAAGGGGGGGGGCTCTATGGCTACACCTTC.